This TCR beta chain emerged from a study of T-cell reconstitution after alpha-beta-depleted transplantation in children (dated by TCRdb to 2016 to 2017). Broadly, across the study: The study quantitatively tracked T-cell immune reconstitution after TCRalphabeta/CD19-depleted allogeneic hematopoietic cell transplantation in children using TCR repertoire profiling. Overall results and qualifications from the work: In some patients, high TCRbeta diversity at day 60 was attributed to recipient T cells and intrathymic progenitors that had survived conditioning. Over the following months the frequencies of hyperexpanded clones went down, and after one year T-cell counts and TCRbeta diversity were mostly credited to newly produced T cells. About two months after transplant, the apparently early recovery of alphabetaT-cell counts reportedly depended on just several hundred clones that had expanded rapidly and came from non-depleted graft cells.

Library preparation employed PCR. TCRdb names Illumina HiSeq 2500 as the instrument used. To normalize quantification of the TCRbeta repertoire, the TCR libraries were built with molecular barcoding that relied on unique molecular identifiers. The raw public data were reprocessed by TCRdb itself: fastp quality trimming at Q25, MiXCR clonotype calling, in-frame beta chains only. Each CDR3 protein appears once, grouped with its most common genes and DNA. This sample has fewer than 550,000 distinct CDR3 sequences in its table, and roughly 10% of those were observed once. The ten largest clones capture 14% of the sample. The sample's treatment or condition label is to be understood as: allogeneic hematopoietic cell transplantation with graft depleted of TCRalphabeta T cells and CD19 B cells. Transplant recipients were children who received TCRalphabeta/CD19-depleted allogeneic hematopoietic cell grafts.

Notes on this clonotype: What antigen it recognizes has not been identified. Base qualities are not recorded, but no much larger clone differs from it by a single base.

This sequence was found in a female patient aged 2 to 10 who had a stem cell transplant for aplastic anemia, so the T cells may come from the graft donor. The starting material was PBMCs, mostly from graft donor cells, obtained 180 days after TCRalphabeta/CD19-depleted stem cell transplant.

CDR3 sequence: CSAWTGGFFYGYTF. In nucleotide form, the sequence is TGCAGTGCTTGGACAGGGGGATTCTTCTATGGCTACACCTTC. The receptor chain draws on TRBV20-1 and TRBJ1-2; TRBD1 fits 10 bases in the junction. CDR1 and CDR2 (DFQATT, SNEGSKA) derive from the germline V gene (reference sequence). There are 14 amino acids in the CDR3, from cysteine to phenylalanine inclusive. The only DNA kept is the CDR3, 42 bases in frame from the first base. V has 5 bases trimmed and J has 4 bases trimmed; junction bases matching no gene number 7.